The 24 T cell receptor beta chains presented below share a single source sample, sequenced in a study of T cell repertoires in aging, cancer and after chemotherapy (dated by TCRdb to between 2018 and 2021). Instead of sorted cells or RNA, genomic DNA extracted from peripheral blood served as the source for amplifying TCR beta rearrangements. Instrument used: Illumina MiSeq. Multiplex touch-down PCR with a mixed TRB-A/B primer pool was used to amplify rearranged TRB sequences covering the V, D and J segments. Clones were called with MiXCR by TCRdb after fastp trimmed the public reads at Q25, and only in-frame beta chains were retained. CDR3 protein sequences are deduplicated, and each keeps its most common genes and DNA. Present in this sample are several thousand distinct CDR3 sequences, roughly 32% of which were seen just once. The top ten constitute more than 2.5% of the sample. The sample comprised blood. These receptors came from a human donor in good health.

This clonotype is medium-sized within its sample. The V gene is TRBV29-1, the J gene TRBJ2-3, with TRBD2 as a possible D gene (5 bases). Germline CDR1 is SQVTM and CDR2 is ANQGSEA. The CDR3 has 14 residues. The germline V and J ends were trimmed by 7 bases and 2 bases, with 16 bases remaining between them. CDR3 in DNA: TGCAGCGCCCAGATCGACGGGAACACAGATACGCAGTATTTT. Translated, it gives CSAQIDGNTDTQYF.

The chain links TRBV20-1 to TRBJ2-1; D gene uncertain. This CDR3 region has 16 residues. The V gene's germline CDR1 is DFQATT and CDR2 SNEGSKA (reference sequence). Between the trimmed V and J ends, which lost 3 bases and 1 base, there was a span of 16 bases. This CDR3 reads CSARTDSSKSYNEQFF. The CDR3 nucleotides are TGCAGTGCTAGGACCGACTCTAGTAAATCCTACAATGAGCAGTTCTTC.

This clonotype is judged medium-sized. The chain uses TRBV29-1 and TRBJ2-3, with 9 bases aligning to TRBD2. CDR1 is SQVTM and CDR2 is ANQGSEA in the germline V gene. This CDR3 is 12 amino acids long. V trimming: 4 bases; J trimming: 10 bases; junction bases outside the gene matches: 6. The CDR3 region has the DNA TGCAGCGTTGGACTAGCGGAGGGTGCGCAGTATTTT. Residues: CSVGLAEGAQYF.

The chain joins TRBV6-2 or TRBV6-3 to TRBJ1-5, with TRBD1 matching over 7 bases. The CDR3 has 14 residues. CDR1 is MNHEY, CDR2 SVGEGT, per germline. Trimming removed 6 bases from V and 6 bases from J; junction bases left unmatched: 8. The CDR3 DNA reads TGTGCCAGCAGGGCTCAGGGGGGACGTCAGCCCCAGCATTTT. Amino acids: CASRAQGGRQPQHF.

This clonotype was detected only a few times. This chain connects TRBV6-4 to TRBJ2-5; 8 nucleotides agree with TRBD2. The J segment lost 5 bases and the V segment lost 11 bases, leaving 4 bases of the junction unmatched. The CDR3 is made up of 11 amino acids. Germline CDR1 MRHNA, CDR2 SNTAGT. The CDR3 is CAWRGVETQYF. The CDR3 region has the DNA TGTGCCTGGCGGGGGGTGGAGACCCAGTACTTC.

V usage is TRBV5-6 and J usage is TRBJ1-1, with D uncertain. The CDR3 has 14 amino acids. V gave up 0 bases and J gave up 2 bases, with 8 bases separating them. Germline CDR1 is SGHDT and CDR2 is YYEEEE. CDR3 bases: TGTGCCAGCAGCTTGGAGTCAACTAACACTGAAGCTTTCTTT. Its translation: CASSLESTNTEAFF.

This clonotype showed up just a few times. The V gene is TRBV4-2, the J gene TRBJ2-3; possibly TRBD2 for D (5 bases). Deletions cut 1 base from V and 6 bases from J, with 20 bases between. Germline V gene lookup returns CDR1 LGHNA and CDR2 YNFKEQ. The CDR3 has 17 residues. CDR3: CASSQVMDSAGSDTQYF. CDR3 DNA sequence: TGTGCCAGCAGCCAAGTAATGGACTCTGCCGGGTCGGATACGCAGTATTTT.

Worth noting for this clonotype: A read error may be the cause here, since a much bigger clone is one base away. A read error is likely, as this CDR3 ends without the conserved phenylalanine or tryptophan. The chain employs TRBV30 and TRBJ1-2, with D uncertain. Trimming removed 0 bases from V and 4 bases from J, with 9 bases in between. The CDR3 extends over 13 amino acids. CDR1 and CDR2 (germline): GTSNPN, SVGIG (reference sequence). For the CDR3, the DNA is TGTGCCTGGAGTGTACCTATGTCCTATGGCTACACCTCC. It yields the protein CAWSVPMSYGYTS.

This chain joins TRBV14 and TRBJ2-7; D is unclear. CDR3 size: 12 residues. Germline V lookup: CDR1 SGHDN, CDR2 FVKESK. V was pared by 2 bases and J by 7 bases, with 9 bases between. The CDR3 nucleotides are TGTGCCAGCAGCCAATTTGTGTGGGAGCAGTACTTC. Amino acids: CASSQFVWEQYF.

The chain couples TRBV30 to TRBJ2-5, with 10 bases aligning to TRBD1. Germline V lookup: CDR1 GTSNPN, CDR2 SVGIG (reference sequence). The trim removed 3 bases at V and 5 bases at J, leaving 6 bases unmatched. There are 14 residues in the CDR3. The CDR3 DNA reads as TGTGCCTGGAGCCAGACAGGGGGCTGGGAGACCCAGTACTTC. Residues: CAWSQTGGWETQYF.

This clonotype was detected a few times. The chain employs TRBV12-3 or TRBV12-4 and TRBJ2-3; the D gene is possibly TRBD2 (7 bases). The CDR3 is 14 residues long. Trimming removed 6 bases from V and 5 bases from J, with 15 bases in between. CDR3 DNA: TGTGCCAGCAGCCTAGCGGAGGGGGGAGATACGCAGTATTTT. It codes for CASSLAEGGDTQYF.

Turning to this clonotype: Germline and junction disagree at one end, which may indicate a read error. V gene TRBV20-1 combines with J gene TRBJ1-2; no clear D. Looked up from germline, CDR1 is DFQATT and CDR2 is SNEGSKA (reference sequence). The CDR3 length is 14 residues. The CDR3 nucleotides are TGCAGTGCTAGGGGCCAGAGGCAGAACTATGGCTTCACCTTC. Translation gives CSARGQRQNYGFTF.

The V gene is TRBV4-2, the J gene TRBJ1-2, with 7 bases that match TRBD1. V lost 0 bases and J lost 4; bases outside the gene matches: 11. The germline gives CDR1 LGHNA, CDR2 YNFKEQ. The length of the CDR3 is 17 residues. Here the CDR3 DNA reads TGTGCCAGCAGCCAAGAAGTATCCGTAGGGGGCCGCTATGGCTACACCTTC. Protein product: CASSQEVSVGGRYGYTF.

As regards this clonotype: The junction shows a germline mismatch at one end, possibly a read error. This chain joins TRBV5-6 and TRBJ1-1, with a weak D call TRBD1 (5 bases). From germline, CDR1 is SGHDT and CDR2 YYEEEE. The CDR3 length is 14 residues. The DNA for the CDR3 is TGCGCCAGCAGCTCAAGGGAGGGGTTCACTGAAGCTTTCTTT. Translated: CASSSREGFTEAFF.

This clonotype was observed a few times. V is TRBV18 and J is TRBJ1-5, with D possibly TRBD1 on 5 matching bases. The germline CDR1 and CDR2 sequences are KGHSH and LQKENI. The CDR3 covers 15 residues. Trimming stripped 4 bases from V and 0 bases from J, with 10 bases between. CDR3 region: CASSLRQSSNQPQHF. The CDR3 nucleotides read TGTGCCAGCTCACTCAGACAGAGTAGCAATCAGCCCCAGCATTTT.

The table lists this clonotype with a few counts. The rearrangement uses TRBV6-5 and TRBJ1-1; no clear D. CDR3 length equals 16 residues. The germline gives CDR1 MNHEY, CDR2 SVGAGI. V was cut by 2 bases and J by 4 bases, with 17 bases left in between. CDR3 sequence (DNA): TGTGCCAGCAGTTACGAGGCATCTTCCTCCCCCACTGAAGCTTTCTTT. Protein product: CASSYEASSSPTEAFF.

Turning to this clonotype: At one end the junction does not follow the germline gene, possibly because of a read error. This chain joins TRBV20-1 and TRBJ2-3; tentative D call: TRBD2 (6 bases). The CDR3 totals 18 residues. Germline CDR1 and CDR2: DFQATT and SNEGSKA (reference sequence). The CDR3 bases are TGCAGTGCTACCCATTCCCCGAGGGAGGTCTCAAGCAAAGATACGCAGTATTTT. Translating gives CSATHSPREVSSKDTQYF.

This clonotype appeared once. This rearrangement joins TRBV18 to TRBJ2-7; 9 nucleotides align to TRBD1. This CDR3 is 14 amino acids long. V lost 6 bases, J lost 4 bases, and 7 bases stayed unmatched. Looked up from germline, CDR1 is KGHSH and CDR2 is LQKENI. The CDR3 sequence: CASSLKGQGYEQYF. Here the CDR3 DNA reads TGTGCCAGCTCCCTAAAAGGACAGGGGTACGAGCAGTACTTC.

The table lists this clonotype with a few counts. CDR3 region: CASSSRGSGETQYF. In nucleotides, the CDR3 is TGTGCCAGCAGTTCCCGAGGGAGTGGAGAGACCCAGTACTTC. The V call is TRBV12-3 or TRBV12-4, the J call TRBJ2-5; D is possibly TRBD2 (5 bases). V shed 4 bases and J shed 4 bases, with 13 bases lying between them. There are 14 residues in the CDR3.

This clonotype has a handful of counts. The CDR3 nucleotides read TGTGCCAGCAGCACCTCCGGGACTAGCGGGATGAGGAATGAGCAGTTCTTC. Its protein product is CASSTSGTSGMRNEQFF. The rearrangement uses TRBV7-2 and TRBJ2-1; 13 bases are shared with TRBD2. The CDR3 totals 17 residues. The V and J ends lost 5 bases and 7 bases, in that order; junction bases with no gene match: 11. Germline CDR1 SGHTA, CDR2 FQGNSA.

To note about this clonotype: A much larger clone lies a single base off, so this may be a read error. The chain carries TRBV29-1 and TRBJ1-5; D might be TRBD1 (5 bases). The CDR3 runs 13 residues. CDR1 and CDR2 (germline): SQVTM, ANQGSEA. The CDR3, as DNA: TGCAGCGTTGGGGATAGGGGCAATCAGCCCCAGAATTTT. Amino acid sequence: CSVGDRGNQPQNF.

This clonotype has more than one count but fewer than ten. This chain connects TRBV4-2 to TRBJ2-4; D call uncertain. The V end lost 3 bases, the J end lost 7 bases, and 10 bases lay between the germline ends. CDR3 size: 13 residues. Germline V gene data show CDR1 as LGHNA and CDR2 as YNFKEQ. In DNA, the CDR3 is TGTGCCAGCAGCCAGGACGGCAAGAACATTCAGTACTTC. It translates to CASSQDGKNIQYF.

CDR3: CASSWTGDGYTF. CDR3 nucleotide sequence: TGTGCCAGCAGCTGGACAGGGGATGGCTACACCTTC. The chain recombines TRBV7-3 with TRBJ1-2; 9 bases agree with TRBD1. There are 12 residues in the CDR3. V was pared by 4 bases and J by 6 bases, with 0 bases of the junction left unmatched. Germline CDR1 reads SGHTA; CDR2 reads FQGTGA.

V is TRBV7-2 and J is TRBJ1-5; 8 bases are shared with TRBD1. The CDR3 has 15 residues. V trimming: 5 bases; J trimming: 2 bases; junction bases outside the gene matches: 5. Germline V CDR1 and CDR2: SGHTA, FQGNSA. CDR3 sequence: CASSQGQGRNQPQHF. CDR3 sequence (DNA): TGTGCCAGCAGCCAAGGACAGGGACGCAATCAGCCCCAGCATTTT.